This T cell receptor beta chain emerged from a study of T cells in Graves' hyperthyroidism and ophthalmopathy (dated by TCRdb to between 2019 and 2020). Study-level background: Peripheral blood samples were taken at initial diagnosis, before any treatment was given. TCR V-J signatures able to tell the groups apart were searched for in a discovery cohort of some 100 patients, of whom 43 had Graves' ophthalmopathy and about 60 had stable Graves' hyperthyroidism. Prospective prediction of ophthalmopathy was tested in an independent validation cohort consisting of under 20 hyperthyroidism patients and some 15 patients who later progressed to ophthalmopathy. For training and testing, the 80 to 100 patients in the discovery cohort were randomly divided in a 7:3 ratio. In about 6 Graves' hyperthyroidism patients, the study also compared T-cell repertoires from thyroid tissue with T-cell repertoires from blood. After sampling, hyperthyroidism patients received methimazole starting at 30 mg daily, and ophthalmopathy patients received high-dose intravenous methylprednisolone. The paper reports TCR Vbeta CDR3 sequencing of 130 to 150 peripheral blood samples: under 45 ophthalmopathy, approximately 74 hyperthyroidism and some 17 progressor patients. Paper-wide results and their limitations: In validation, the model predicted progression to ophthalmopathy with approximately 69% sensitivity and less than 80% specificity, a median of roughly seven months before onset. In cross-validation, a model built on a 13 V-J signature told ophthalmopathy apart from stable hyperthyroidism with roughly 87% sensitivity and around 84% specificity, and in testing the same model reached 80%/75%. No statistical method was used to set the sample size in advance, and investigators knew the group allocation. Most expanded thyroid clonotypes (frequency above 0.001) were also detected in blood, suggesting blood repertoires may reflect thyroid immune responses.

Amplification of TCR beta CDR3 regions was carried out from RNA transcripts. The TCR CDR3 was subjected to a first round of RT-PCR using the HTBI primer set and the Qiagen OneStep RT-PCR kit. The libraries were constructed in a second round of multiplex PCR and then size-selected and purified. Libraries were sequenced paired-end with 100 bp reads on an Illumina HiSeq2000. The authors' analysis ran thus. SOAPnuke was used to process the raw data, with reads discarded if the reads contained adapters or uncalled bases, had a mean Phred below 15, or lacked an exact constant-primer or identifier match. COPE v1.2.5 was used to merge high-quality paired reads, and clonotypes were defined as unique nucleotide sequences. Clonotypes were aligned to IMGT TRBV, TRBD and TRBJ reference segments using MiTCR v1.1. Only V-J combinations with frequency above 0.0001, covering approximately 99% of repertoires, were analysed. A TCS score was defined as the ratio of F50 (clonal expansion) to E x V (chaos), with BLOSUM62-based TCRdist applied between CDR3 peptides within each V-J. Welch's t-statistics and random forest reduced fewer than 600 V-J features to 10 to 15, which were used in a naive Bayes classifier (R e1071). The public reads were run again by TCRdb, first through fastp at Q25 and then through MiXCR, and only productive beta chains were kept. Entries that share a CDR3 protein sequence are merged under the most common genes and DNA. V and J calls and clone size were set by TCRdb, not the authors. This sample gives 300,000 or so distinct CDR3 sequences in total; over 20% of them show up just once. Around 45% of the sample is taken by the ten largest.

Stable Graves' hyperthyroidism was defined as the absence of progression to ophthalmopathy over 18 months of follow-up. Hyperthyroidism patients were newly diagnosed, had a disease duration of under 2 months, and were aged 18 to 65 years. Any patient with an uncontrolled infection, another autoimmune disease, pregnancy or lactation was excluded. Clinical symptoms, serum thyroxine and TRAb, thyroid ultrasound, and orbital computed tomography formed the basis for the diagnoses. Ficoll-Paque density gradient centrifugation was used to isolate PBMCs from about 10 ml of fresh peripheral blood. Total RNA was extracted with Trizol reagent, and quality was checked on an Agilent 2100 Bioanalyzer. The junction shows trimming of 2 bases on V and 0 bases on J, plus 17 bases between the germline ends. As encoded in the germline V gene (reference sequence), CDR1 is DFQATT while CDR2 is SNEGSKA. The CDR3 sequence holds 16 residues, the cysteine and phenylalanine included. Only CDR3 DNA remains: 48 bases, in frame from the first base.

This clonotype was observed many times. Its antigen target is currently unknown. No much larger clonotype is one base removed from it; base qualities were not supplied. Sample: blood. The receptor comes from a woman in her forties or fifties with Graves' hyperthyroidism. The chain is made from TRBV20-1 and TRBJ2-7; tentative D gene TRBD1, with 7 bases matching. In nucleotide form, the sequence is TGCAGTGCTAGAAAAGGGCGGGACAGATTCTCCTACGAGCAGTACTTC. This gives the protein CSARKGRDRFSYEQYF.